The 9 T cell receptor beta chains reported below all come from one sample, sequenced in a study of blood T cell repertoires in COVID-19. Clones were read by immunoSEQ multiplex PCR, and TCRdb kept only the in-frame ones, dropping some. This table holds 350,000 to 400,000 clones, roughly 90% found once. The specimen was PBMCs or T cells enriched from blood (not recorded which). The receptors derive from a woman in her twenties or thirties with acute COVID-19.

This clone showed up just once. V gene TRBV2 combines with J gene TRBJ1-2; a weak D match, TRBD1 (5 bases). The CDR3 is made up of 12 amino acids. Trimming shortened V by 6 bases and J by 4 bases, and 9 bases separated the two germline ends. In germline, CDR1 is SNHLY, CDR2 FYNNEI. The CDR3 region is CASRPTAYGYTF. The CDR3 bases are TGTGCCAGCAGACCGACAGCCTATGGCTACACCTTC.

This chain uses TRBV6-5 with TRBJ1-2; a weak D match, TRBD1 (5 bases). This CDR3 region has 11 residues. V was pared by 7 bases and J by 4 bases, with 7 bases between. Germline CDR1 and CDR2: MNHEY and SVGAGI. CDR3 protein: CASIGGYGYTF. CDR3 DNA sequence: TGTGCCAGCATCGGGGGCTATGGCTACACCTTC.

This chain connects TRBV7-2 to TRBJ2-7, with 9 bases that match TRBD1. J lost 2 bases, V lost 2 bases, and 4 bases had no gene match. In germline, CDR1 is SGHTA, CDR2 FQGNSA. CDR3 size: 15 residues. Here the CDR3 reads CASSLIGTGPYEQYF. CDR3 DNA: TGTGCCAGCAGCTTAATCGGGACAGGGCCCTACGAGCAGTACTTC.

This CDR3 is CASSQFIAGAPTGELFF. In nucleotides, the CDR3 is TGTGCCAGCAGCCAATTTATAGCGGGGGCCCCCACCGGGGAGCTGTTTTTT. The chain combines TRBV7-8 with TRBJ2-2; 9 bases line up with TRBD2. The V gene end was trimmed by 5 bases and the J gene end by 4 bases; junction bases not matched to a gene: 11. This CDR3 comprises 17 residues. The germline V gene encodes CDR1 SGHVS and CDR2 FQNEAQ.

J is TRBJ1-2 and V is TRBV4-2; 7 positions agree with TRBD1. V was clipped by 6 bases and J by 3 bases; unmatched bases: 1. The CDR3 runs 12 residues. Per the germline V gene, CDR1 is LGHNA and CDR2 is YNFKEQ. The CDR3 loop reads CASSGQDYGYTF. The CDR3 DNA reads TGTGCCAGCAGTGGACAGGACTATGGCTACACCTTC.

This chain uses TRBV4-2 with TRBJ2-3, with D hard to call. V shed 4 bases and J shed 0 bases, with 20 bases lying between them. Germline CDR1 is LGHNA and CDR2 is YNFKEQ. This CDR3 region has 18 residues. The CDR3 DNA reads TGTGCCAGCAGCCCGTCCTCCTCACTGTACTCTAGCACAGATACGCAGTATTTT. Protein product: CASSPSSSLYSSTDTQYF.

The V gene is TRBV6-5, the J gene TRBJ1-2, with 10 bases that match TRBD1. The germline V gene encodes CDR1 MNHEY and CDR2 SVGAGI. J was trimmed by 7 bases and V by 6 bases; bases with no gene match: 5. This CDR3 spans 13 amino acids. The CDR3 DNA is TGTGCCAGCAGGGACAGGGGGAATTTTGGCTACACCTTC. The encoded protein is CASRDRGNFGYTF.

The genes are TRBV5-4 and TRBJ1-2; no clear D. From germline, CDR1 is SGHNT and CDR2 YYREEE (reference sequence). This CDR3 region has 14 residues. The V end was cut by 2 bases, the J end by 0 bases, with 8 bases between. The CDR3 nucleotides are TGTGCCAGCAGCTTCCTCGGGGCTAACTATGGCTACACCTTC. Translation gives CASSFLGANYGYTF.

This chain uses TRBV4-3 with TRBJ1-2; D is ambiguous. The ends were cut back, 3 bases at V and 4 bases at J, with 12 bases in the middle. This CDR3 has 14 residues. CDR1 LGHNA and CDR2 YSLEER come from the germline V gene. The CDR3 DNA reads as TGCGCCAGCAGCCAGAGTCTCACGGGCTATGGCTACACCTTC. Translation gives CASSQSLTGYGYTF.